The T cell receptor beta chain described here comes from a study of cytotoxic CD8 clonotypes in ibrutinib-treated CLL. Study-wide background: Samples had a mean of around 260,000 productive templates and tens of thousands of productive rearrangements. Regarding the study as a whole: Researchers report that baseline clonality outpaced age-matched healthy donors and tracked circulating CD8+ T-cell counts. Baseline levels were approached again at progression, after clonality had risen at ibrutinib response.

The assay was immunoSEQ multiplex PCR, and TCRdb's table has in-frame clones only and misses some. The sample records approximately 40,000 clones, under 80% being singletons. This clone appeared a few times. Its cognate antigen is unknown. The CDR3 loop spans 16 amino acids. The V segment lost 6 bases and the J segment 3 bases; nucleotides outside the gene matches: 12. Looked up from germline, CDR1 is SGHRS and CDR2 is YFSETQ. The receptor was isolated from a human donor with chronic lymphocytic leukemia. The chain has TRBV5-1 and TRBJ2-7, with 10 bases lining up with TRBD2. The specimen comprised PBMCs, sampled at disease progression, from a patient treated with ibrutinib. The CDR3 bases are TGCGCCAGCACCCCTCACCTAGCGGGAGAGAGCTACGAGCAGTACTTC. Its translation is CASTPHLAGESYEQYF.